The 30 T cell receptor beta chains listed next were all sequenced from one sample in a study of prognosis after radiotherapy for stage I lung cancer. Template was genomic DNA; TCR beta CDR3 amplified in two multiplex PCR rounds. First-round PCR employed TRBV- and TRBJ-specific primers for each gene. In TCRdb, the multiplex PCR reads were re-called with MiXCR into one record per CDR3 protein. This sample yields roughly 23,000 distinct CDR3 sequences, of which roughly 41% are seen a single time; 30% to 35% belongs to the top ten. This material consisted of PBMCs, taken before or after stereotactic body radiation therapy (not recorded which). All receptors derive from a donor aged 50 or older with non-small cell lung cancer.

This clonotype was detected ten times or more. The genes are TRBV28 and TRBJ1-2; 9 positions agree with TRBD1. The germline gives CDR1 MDHEN, CDR2 SYDVKM. The V and J ends lost 6 bases and 8 bases, in that order; junction bases with no gene match: 7. The CDR3 covers 13 residues. The CDR3 DNA is TGTGCCAGCAGGTCCGGGACAGGGACCGGCTACACCTTC. This gives the protein CASRSGTGTGYTF.

Points on this clonotype: A read error is possible here, since a much larger clone lies one base away. The chain is built from TRBV2 and TRBJ2-5; D uncertain. Germline values: CDR1 SNHLY, CDR2 FYNNEI. CDR3 length: 11 residues. Here the CDR3 DNA reads TGTGCCAGCAGTGCGGCTGAGAACCAGTACTTC. Translated: CASSAAENQYF.

This clonotype is categorized as medium-sized (0.01 to 0.1%). One junction end does not reproduce the germline sequence, and a read error may be involved. This chain connects TRBV12-3 or TRBV12-4 to TRBJ2-7; 8 positions agree with TRBD1. The CDR3 length is 14 residues. The CDR3 DNA sequence: TGTGCCAGCAGTTTATCAGGGGGCTCCAACGAGCAGTACTTC. Protein: CASSLSGGSNEQYF.

This clonotype showed up many times. In DNA, the CDR3 is TGTGCCAGCAGCTTAATTGGGACTCCAAACTACAATGAGCAGTTCTTC. Protein: CASSLIGTPNYNEQFF. The chain links TRBV7-3 to TRBJ2-1; tentatively, D is TRBD2 (6 bases). The germline V and J ends were trimmed by 1 base and 3 bases, with 13 bases remaining between them. The CDR3 has 16 residues. CDR1 and CDR2 (germline): SGHTA, FQGTGA.

In its sample, this clonotype was seen a few times. One base separates it from a far larger clone, so it is likely a read error. Because the CDR3's place on the DNA is in doubt, the DNA is left out and the CDR3 is given as listed by TCRdb. The chain combines TRBV6-1 with TRBJ2-3. A total of 13 residues make up the CDR3, ends included. Germline CDR1 reads MNHNS; CDR2 reads SASEGT. The CDR3 is CASILGDTDTQYF.

In this sample, this clonotype turned up many times. The genes are TRBV12-3 or TRBV12-4 and TRBJ2-5, with a weak D call TRBD1 (5 bases). V shed 2 bases and J shed 1 base, with 8 bases lying between them. CDR3 length equals 14 residues. The CDR3 DNA sequence: TGTGCCAGCAGTTTATACAGGTCCCAAGAGACCCAGTACTTC. It is translated as CASSLYRSQETQYF.

The gene calls are TRBV6-1 and TRBJ1-3; a weak D match, TRBD1 (5 bases). Germline lookup yields CDR1 MNHNS and CDR2 SASEGT. V dropped 2 bases and J dropped 2 bases, with 16 bases sitting between them. The CDR3 is 17 residues long. The CDR3: CASSERSQGFAGNTIYF. CDR3 DNA sequence: TGTGCCAGCAGTGAAAGGAGCCAGGGATTCGCTGGAAACACCATATATTTT.

This clonotype was observed at least ten times. V and J are TRBV7-3 and TRBJ2-1; D is undetermined. The CDR3 sequence is 15 residues long. Germline V gene sequence: CDR1 SGHTA, CDR2 FQGTGA. V was cut by 1 base and J by 9 bases, with 16 bases left in between. The CDR3: CASSLIGPTSIEQFF. In nucleotides, the CDR3 is TGTGCCAGCAGCTTAATTGGTCCCACCTCAATTGAGCAGTTCTTC. Full variable domain (rest looked up from reference TRBV7-3 and TRBJ2-1): GAGVSQTPSNKVTEKGKYVELRCDPISGHTALYWYRQSLGQGPEFLIYFQGTGAADDSGLPNDRFFAVRPEGSVSTLKIQRTERGDSAVYLCASSLIGPTSIEQFFGPGTRLTVL.

This clonotype was seen many times. The chain employs TRBV18 and TRBJ2-3; TRBD1 agrees at 9 bases. This CDR3 has 14 amino acids. V lost 1 base, J lost 11 bases, and 7 bases stayed unmatched. Germline assignment: CDR1 KGHSH and CDR2 LQKENI. The CDR3 sequence is CASSPQDRGVGQYF. The CDR3, as DNA: TGTGCCAGCTCACCACAGGACAGGGGTGTGGGGCAGTATTTT.

This chain joins TRBV9 and TRBJ1-6, with a tentative D call TRBD1 (6 bases). V was shortened by 3 bases and J by 6 bases, with 19 bases between the two germline ends. Germline-derived CDR1 and CDR2 are SGDLS and YYNGEE. The CDR3 consists of 17 residues. Here the CDR3 DNA reads TGTGCCAGCAGCGAGGGGGGAGCAGGGGACCCTAATTCACCCCTCCACTTT. Protein sequence: CASSEGGAGDPNSPLHF.

This clonotype was detected ten times or more. The V and J genes are TRBV20-1 and TRBJ2-3, with 8 nucleotides matching TRBD2. After removal of 5 bases from V and 1 base from J, the junction contained 5 bases not matched to a gene. CDR1 and CDR2 from the germline V gene are DFQATT and SNEGSKA (reference sequence). The CDR3 is made up of 14 amino acids. CDR3 bases: TGCAGTGCTCAGTGGCGGGGGGGCACAGATACGCAGTATTTT. The encoded protein is CSAQWRGGTDTQYF.

This clonotype was seen ten or more times. The gene calls are TRBV28 and TRBJ2-7; D is unresolved. Germline lookup yields CDR1 MDHEN and CDR2 SYDVKM. This CDR3 has 11 amino acids. V was shortened by 5 bases and J by 4 bases, with 6 bases between the two germline ends. The CDR3 loop is CASSKDYEQYF. CDR3 bases: TGTGCCAGCAGTAAAGATTACGAGCAGTACTTC. The full variable domain, rest sourced from reference TRBV28 and TRBJ2-7, is DVKVTQSSRYLVKRTGEKVFLECVQDMDHENMFWYRQDPGLGLRLIYFSYDVKMKEKGDIPEGYSVSREKKERFSLILESASTNQTSMYLCASSKDYEQYFGPGTRLTVT.

By share of the sample, this clonotype is medium-sized. This rearrangement joins TRBV19 to TRBJ2-3, with 7 bases aligning to TRBD1. V gave up 3 bases and J gave up 5 bases; unmatched junction bases: 11. The CDR3 length is 16 residues. Germline lookup yields CDR1 LNHDA and CDR2 SQIVND (reference sequence). The CDR3 region is CASSIGIVTGVDTQYF. The DNA of the CDR3 is TGTGCCAGTAGTATCGGAATTGTAACAGGGGTAGATACGCAGTATTTT.

This rearrangement joins TRBV12-3 or TRBV12-4 to TRBJ2-3; no reliable D call. The CDR3 length is 16 residues. V shed 6 bases and J shed 0 bases, with 16 bases lying between them. CDR3 sequence (DNA): TGTGCCAGCAGCCCAAGGACGAGAAGTAGCACAGATACGCAGTATTTT. Amino acid sequence: CASSPRTRSSTDTQYF.

This clonotype was seen at least ten times. The chain links TRBV28 to TRBJ1-1; 8 bases are shared with TRBD1. Germline trimming cut 6 bases from V and 7 bases from J; bases unmatched to any gene: 7. Germline CDR1 and CDR2: MDHEN and SYDVKM. The CDR3 sequence is 13 residues long. The CDR3 loop reads CASRAQGAVEAFF. CDR3 DNA: TGTGCCAGCAGGGCCCAGGGGGCAGTTGAAGCTTTCTTT.

This clonotype turned up a few times. V usage is TRBV6-2 or TRBV6-3 and J usage is TRBJ2-4, with D perhaps TRBD2 (5 bases). Germline V gives CDR1 MNHEY, CDR2 SVGEGT. The CDR3 is 15 amino acids. V was clipped by 6 bases and J by 3 bases, with 15 bases between them. The CDR3 DNA reads TGTGCCAGCAGGCCACAACTAGGGAGCAAAAACATTCAGTACTTC. Its protein product is CASRPQLGSKNIQYF.

Ten or more counts support this clonotype. J is TRBJ2-1 and V is TRBV6-4; 8 nucleotides agree with TRBD2. Trimming at V came to 6 bases and at J to 4 bases, leaving 8 bases not matched to a gene. Germline V CDR1 and CDR2: MRHNA, SNTAGT. The CDR3 covers 15 residues. The CDR3 DNA sequence: TGTGCCAGCAGCACACTAGCGGAGGGTTACAATGAGCAGTTCTTC. Encoded protein: CASSTLAEGYNEQFF.

This clonotype was seen more than once but under ten times. CDR3 sequence reads: CAISETPWGEKLFF. CDR3 sequence (DNA): TGTGCCATCAGTGAGACGCCATGGGGTGAAAAACTGTTTTTT. V usage is TRBV10-3 and J usage is TRBJ1-4; D remains ambiguous. Trimming removed 2 bases from V and 7 bases from J, with 11 bases in between. CDR1 is ENHRY and CDR2 is SYGVKD in the germline V gene. The CDR3 loop spans 14 amino acids.

This clonotype was counted ten times or more. The V and J genes are TRBV19 and TRBJ1-1; 11 bases align to TRBD1. Trimming took 3 bases from V and 7 from J; bases not matched to a gene: 4. The CDR3 has 14 residues. The germline V gene encodes CDR1 LNHDA and CDR2 SQIVND (reference sequence). CDR3 bases: TGTGCCAGTAGTATGGGACAGGGGGTTGATGAAGCTTTCTTT. It specifies CASSMGQGVDEAFF.

This clonotype was observed at least ten times. The chain combines TRBV6-1 with TRBJ2-5; 9 nucleotides align to TRBD1. The CDR3 totals 15 residues. Germline CDR1 and CDR2: MNHNS and SASEGT. The V gene end was trimmed by 7 bases and the J gene end by 5 bases; junction bases not matched to a gene: 11. This CDR3 reads CASTFGTGSRETQYF. The CDR3 bases are TGTGCCAGCACTTTCGGGACAGGGTCCCGGGAGACCCAGTACTTC.

Ten or more counts support this clonotype. V gene TRBV19 combines with J gene TRBJ2-2; D remains unclear. The CDR3 consists of 14 residues. Germline V CDR1 and CDR2: LNHDA, SQIVND (reference sequence). Deletions cut 4 bases from V and 3 bases from J, with 9 bases between. This CDR3 reads CASSTSTDTGELFF. CDR3 nucleotide sequence: TGTGCCAGTAGTACTTCGACGGACACCGGGGAGCTGTTTTTT.

To note about this clonotype: One end of the junction fails to match germline, which may point to a read error. This rearrangement joins TRBV18 to TRBJ2-7; TRBD2 matches at 12 bases. Germline-derived CDR1 and CDR2 are KGHSH and LQKENI. CDR3 length: 15 residues. CDR3 loop: CASSPQTSGSSELYF. CDR3 nucleotides: TGTGCCAGCTCACCTCAGACTAGCGGGAGTTCCGAGCTGTACTTC.

This clonotype was recorded at least ten times. The chain recombines TRBV7-6 with TRBJ1-4; the match to TRBD1 covers 9 bases. The CDR3 is 14 residues long. Germline trimming cut 6 bases from V and 8 bases from J; bases unmatched to any gene: 7. CDR1 is SGHVS, CDR2 FNYEAQ, per germline. The CDR3 DNA reads TGTGCCAGCAGTCCCGGGACAGGGTCAGAAAAACTGTTTTTT. As protein: CASSPGTGSEKLFF.

Of note for this clonotype: A read error is likely, as this CDR3 ends without the conserved phenylalanine or tryptophan. This chain uses TRBV4-3 with TRBJ2-5, with 10 bases identical to TRBD1. Germline loops: CDR1 LGHNA, CDR2 YSLEER. Unmatched junction bases numbered 17, after V lost 2 bases and J lost 5 bases. The CDR3 length is 19 residues. CDR3 protein: CASSQSPVGGTGAEETQYY. The CDR3 nucleotides are TGCGCCAGCAGCCAATCCCCGGTCGGGGGGACAGGGGCTGAGGAGACCCAGTACTAC.

This clonotype was detected ten times or more. The V gene is TRBV9, the J gene TRBJ2-7; 8 positions agree with TRBD2. The CDR3 has 14 residues. Germline V gene lookup returns CDR1 SGDLS and CDR2 YYNGEE. Trimming took 0 bases from V and 4 from J; bases not matched to a gene: 3. The CDR3 protein is CASSVAASGYEQYF. CDR3 DNA: TGTGCCAGCAGCGTAGCTGCTAGCGGGTACGAGCAGTACTTC. Full variable domain (rest looked up from reference TRBV9 and TRBJ2-7): DSGVTQTPKHLITATGQRVTLRCSPRSGDLSVYWYQQSLDQGLQFLIQYYNGEERAKGNILERFSAQQFPDLHSELNLSSLELGDSALYFCASSVAASGYEQYFGPGTRLTVT.

The chain recombines TRBV5-5 with TRBJ1-2; TRBD1 agrees at 8 bases. The CDR3 consists of 14 residues. J lost 8 bases, V lost 4 bases, and 10 bases had no gene match. Germline V gene sequence: CDR1 SGHKS, CDR2 YYEKEE (reference sequence). The CDR3 region is CASSTWTGSGGYTF. The CDR3, as DNA: TGTGCCAGCAGCACCTGGACAGGGTCAGGGGGCTACACCTTC.

This clonotype is judged medium-sized. The chain is built from TRBV11-2 and TRBJ1-2; D is perhaps TRBD1 (5 bases). Trimming left V 6 bases short and J 1 base short, with 15 bases between. There are 15 residues in the CDR3. Germline V CDR1 and CDR2: SGHAT, FQNNGV. The CDR3 DNA reads TGTGCCAGCAGTCAACTCAGGGAAAGTAACTATGGCTACACCTTC. It is translated as CASSQLRESNYGYTF.

This clonotype was seen only a few times. The chain combines TRBV5-4 with TRBJ1-1; 8 bases agree with TRBD1. CDR3 length equals 15 residues. The junction had 12 bases not matched to a gene; V was cut back by 4 bases and J by 7 bases. The germline V gene has CDR1 SGHNT and CDR2 YYREEE (reference sequence). CDR3 nucleotides: TGTGCCAGCAGCCCCTTTGGACAGGGAGGAGTTGAAGCTTTCTTT. Its protein product is CASSPFGQGGVEAFF.

This clonotype is a singleton in its sample. A read error is the likely source, as a far larger clone sits one nucleotide away. The rearrangement links TRBV11-2 to TRBJ2-1, with unresolved D. CDR3 length equals 16 residues. The germline gives CDR1 SGHAT, CDR2 FQNNGV. The V and J ends lost 5 bases and 0 bases respectively, with 14 bases between them. The CDR3 sequence is CASSQDGVSSYNEQFF. CDR3 coding DNA: TGTGCCAGCAGCCAAGATGGCGTGAGCTCCTACAATGAGCAGTTCTTC.

This clonotype is termed medium-sized. This sequence joins TRBV19 and TRBJ2-1; 13 bases agree with TRBD2. The junction had 19 bases not matched to a gene; V was cut back by 5 bases and J by 0 bases. This CDR3 is 22 amino acids long. Germline V gene data show CDR1 as LNHDA and CDR2 as SQIVND (reference sequence). The CDR3 DNA sequence: TGTGCCAGTAGTCCAGGGGGCAACCGACTAGCGGGAGGACAGAGCTCCTACAATGAGCAGTTCTTC. Encoded protein: CASSPGGNRLAGGQSSYNEQFF.